These 15 T cell receptor beta chains were sequenced from one sample in a study of Ad26.COV2.S vaccination and SARS-CoV-2 variants. Measured with immunoSEQ multiplex PCR; TCRdb has only the in-frame clones, and not every one. Of about 350,000 clones listed, approximately 90% are singletons. The source material was peripheral blood, sampled after recovery from COVID-19. These receptor sequences come from a human donor who had recovered from COVID-19.

In its sample, this clone was seen once. The chain joins TRBV7-9 to TRBJ2-4; 9 positions agree with TRBD1. The germline gives CDR1 SEHNR, CDR2 FQNEAQ (reference sequence). The CDR3 extends over 15 amino acids. With 5 bases clipped from V and 3 bases from J, the junction kept 5 bases outside the gene matches. CDR3 DNA: TGTGCCAGCAGCGATGGGGGACAGGGCAAAAACATTCAGTACTTC. Translation gives CASSDGGQGKNIQYF.

This clone has only one observation. This chain uses TRBV7-6 with TRBJ2-7, with D possibly matching TRBD1 (6 bases). This CDR3 contains 14 residues. Germline V gene sequence: CDR1 SGHVS, CDR2 FNYEAQ. V lost 2 bases and J 5 bases, leaving 13 bases between the germline ends. The CDR3 nucleotides are TGTGCCAGCAGCTTAACAGGGTCAGGGCACGAGCAGTACTTC. Protein sequence: CASSLTGSGHEQYF.

The rearrangement uses TRBV9 and TRBJ1-1, with D uncertain. Trimming removed 4 bases from V and 8 bases from J, with 12 bases in between. The CDR3 runs 12 residues. CDR1 and CDR2 from the germline V gene are SGDLS and YYNGEE. The CDR3 sequence is CASSPREAEAFF. CDR3 sequence (DNA): TGTGCCAGCAGCCCTCGTGAGGCAGAAGCTTTCTTT.

This chain uses TRBV14 with TRBJ1-2; D unclear. Germline CDR1 reads SGHDN; CDR2 reads FVKESK. The CDR3 length is 15 residues. With 1 base removed from V and 3 bases from J, the gap between germline ends came to 12 bases. The DNA of the CDR3 is TGTGCCAGCAGCCAAGTTCCGGGTTCCCACTATGGCTACACCTTC. Amino acid sequence: CASSQVPGSHYGYTF.

The V gene is TRBV15, the J gene TRBJ1-4; D is ambiguous. This CDR3 spans 12 amino acids. Germline V lookup: CDR1 LNHNV, CDR2 YYDKDF (reference sequence). The ends were cut back, 4 bases at V and 4 bases at J, with 4 bases in the middle. Here the CDR3 DNA reads TGTGCCACCAGCACCGTTAATGAAAAACTGTTTTTT. Its protein product is CATSTVNEKLFF. Using reference TRBV15 and TRBJ1-4 for the parts outside the CDR3, the full variable domain is DAMVIQNPRYQVTQFGKPVTLSCSQTLNHNVMYWYQQKSSQAPKLLFHYYDKDFNNEADTPDNFQSRRPNTSFCFLDIRSPGLGDTAMYLCATSTVNEKLFFGSGTQLSVL.

The chain combines TRBV2 with TRBJ2-5; possibly TRBD2 for D (5 bases). Germline V gene sequence: CDR1 SNHLY, CDR2 FYNNEI. This CDR3 is built from 13 residues. Between the trimmed V and J ends, which lost 3 bases and 5 bases, there was a span of 10 bases. This chain's CDR3 is CASSELAWETQYF. CDR3 DNA sequence: TGTGCCAGCAGTGAGCTAGCCTGGGAGACCCAGTACTTC.

The gene calls are TRBV12-5 and TRBJ1-5; tentatively, D is TRBD1 (5 bases). The CDR3 runs 15 residues. V dropped 1 base and J dropped 4 bases, with 11 bases sitting between them. CDR1 LGHNT and CDR2 FRNRAP come from the germline V gene. The chain's CDR3 is CASGLGAAGNQPQHF. DNA of the CDR3: TGTGCTAGTGGTTTGGGGGCGGCAGGGAATCAGCCCCAGCATTTT. Variable domain in full (rest from reference TRBV12-5 and TRBJ1-5): DARVTQTPRHKVTEMGQEVTMRCQPILGHNTVFWYRQTMMQGLELLAYFRNRAPLDDSGMPKDRFSAEMPDATLATLKIQPSEPRDSAVYFCASGLGAAGNQPQHFGDGTRLSIL.

The chain combines TRBV27 with TRBJ2-5; 11 nucleotides line up with TRBD2. The CDR3 runs 15 residues. CDR1 and CDR2 from the germline V gene are MNHEY and SMNVEV (reference sequence). With V trimmed by 2 bases and J by 6 bases, 5 bases remained unmatched. The CDR3 nucleotides read TGTGCCAGCAGTTTAATGACTAGCGGGGCGAAGACCCAGTACTTC. It translates to CASSLMTSGAKTQYF.

The gene calls are TRBV20-1 and TRBJ1-2; D call uncertain. This CDR3 comprises 10 residues. Trimming cost V 5 bases and J 8 bases, with 9 bases left between them. Germline-derived CDR1 and CDR2 are DFQATT and SNEGSKA (reference sequence). The CDR3 spells CSALLKGYTF. CDR3 coding DNA: TGCAGTGCTTTGTTAAAGGGCTACACCTTC.

The rearrangement joins TRBV9 to TRBJ1-3, with D uncertain. The germline V gene encodes CDR1 SGDLS and CDR2 YYNGEE. This CDR3 region has 15 residues. V dropped 0 bases and J dropped 1 base, with 8 bases sitting between them. The CDR3, as DNA: TGTGCCAGCAGCGTAGAGGGATATTCTGGAAACACCATATATTTT. Translation: CASSVEGYSGNTIYF.

The chain links TRBV4-3 to TRBJ1-2, with D possibly matching TRBD1 (6 bases). The CDR3 loop spans 15 amino acids. In germline, CDR1 is LGHNA, CDR2 YSLEER. Trimming stripped 5 bases from V and 2 bases from J, with 15 bases between. The CDR3 is CASSGFQQGNYGYTF. The CDR3 DNA reads as TGCGCCAGCAGCGGGTTTCAGCAGGGGAACTATGGCTACACCTTC.

In this sample, this clone turned up once. This chain links TRBV19 with TRBJ2-5, with D uncertain. The germline V gene encodes CDR1 LNHDA and CDR2 SQIVND (reference sequence). V shed 5 bases and J shed 5 bases, with 15 bases lying between them. The CDR3 runs to 14 residues. The DNA for the CDR3 is TGTGCCAGTAGTCGCTCCGGGCCCCCGGAGACCCAGTACTTC. Translating gives CASSRSGPPETQYF.

CDR3 bases: TGTGCCAGCAACCCCGGGACTAGCCCGCTTGGAGAGCAGTACTTC. Amino acid sequence: CASNPGTSPLGEQYF. The chain recombines TRBV27 with TRBJ2-7; 9 bases are shared with TRBD2. The CDR3 contains 15 residues. J gave up 7 bases and V 7 bases, and 14 bases lay outside the gene matches. CDR1 is MNHEY, CDR2 SMNVEV, per germline (reference sequence).

The chain recombines TRBV7-9 with TRBJ1-5, with D hard to call. V was pared by 1 base and J by 3 bases, with 7 bases between. CDR1 SEHNR and CDR2 FQNEAQ come from the germline V gene (reference sequence). This CDR3 is 14 amino acids long. The CDR3 here is CASSLDSPNQPQHF. The CDR3 DNA reads TGTGCCAGCAGCTTAGACAGCCCCAATCAGCCCCAGCATTTT.

The chain carries TRBV7-9 and TRBJ2-4, with 7 bases identical to TRBD1. From germline, CDR1 is SEHNR and CDR2 FQNEAQ (reference sequence). The junction had 10 bases not matched to a gene; V was cut back by 5 bases and J by 0 bases. CDR3 size: 17 residues. CDR3 protein: CASSHWDSQLAKNIQYF. CDR3 in DNA: TGTGCCAGCAGCCATTGGGACAGCCAACTAGCCAAAAACATTCAGTACTTC.